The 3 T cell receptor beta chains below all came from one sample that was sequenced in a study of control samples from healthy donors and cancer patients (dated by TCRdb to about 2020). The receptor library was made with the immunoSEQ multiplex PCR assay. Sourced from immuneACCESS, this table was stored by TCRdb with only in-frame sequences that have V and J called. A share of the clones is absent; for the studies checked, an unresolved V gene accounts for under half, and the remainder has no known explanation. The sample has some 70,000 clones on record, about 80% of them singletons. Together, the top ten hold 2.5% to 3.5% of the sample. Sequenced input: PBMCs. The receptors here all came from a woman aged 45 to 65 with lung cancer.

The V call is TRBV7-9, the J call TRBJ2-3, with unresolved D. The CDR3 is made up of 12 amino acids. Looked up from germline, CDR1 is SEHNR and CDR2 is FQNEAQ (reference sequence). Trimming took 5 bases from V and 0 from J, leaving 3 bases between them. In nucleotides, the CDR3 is TGTGCCAGCAGCACCAGCACAGATACGCAGTATTTT. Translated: CASSTSTDTQYF.

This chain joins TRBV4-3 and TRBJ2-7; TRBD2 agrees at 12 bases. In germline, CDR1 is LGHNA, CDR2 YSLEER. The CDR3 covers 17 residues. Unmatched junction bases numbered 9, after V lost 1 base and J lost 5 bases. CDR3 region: CASSQALAGGPRDEQYF. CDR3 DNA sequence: TGCGCCAGCAGCCAAGCCCTAGCGGGGGGGCCTCGGGACGAGCAGTACTTC.

For the CDR3, the DNA is TGTGCCAGCAAGCCCCGAACAGGACCTCTTCTAGGCTACACCTTC. Encoded protein: CASKPRTGPLLGYTF. This chain links TRBV6-5 with TRBJ1-2, with D perhaps TRBD1 (5 bases). Germline CDR1 reads MNHEY; CDR2 reads SVGAGI. V was trimmed by 7 bases and J by 8 bases, leaving 23 bases between them. This CDR3 has 15 residues.